This T cell receptor (beta chain) was documented in a study of blood T cell repertoires in COVID-19. Study-wide context: Acute and convalescent COVID-19 samples came from the United States, Italy and Spain.

In the authors' workflow: Amplification of reference gene primers was used by the study to estimate nucleated cell counts. Profiling relied on immunoSEQ multiplex PCR, and the TCRdb table lists in-frame clones only, not all of them. Clonal size and the V and J genes are those of that table, whereas D and trimming came from the DNA. The sample includes hundreds of thousands of clones, 80% to 85% seen only once; the top ten take around an eighth. V was pared by 5 bases and J by 5 bases, with 22 bases between. The CDR3 contains 18 residues. Germline assignment: CDR1 SEHNR and CDR2 FQNEAQ (reference sequence).

V and J are TRBV7-9 and TRBJ2-6, with TRBD2 as a possible D gene (7 bases). The receptor's source is a woman aged 60 to 75 with active or convalescent COVID-19. Sequenced input: peripheral blood. CDR3 sequence reads: CASSTLGRAQGRANVLTF. The CDR3 DNA reads TGTGCCAGCAGCACCCTTGGGAGGGCCCAGGGGCGGGCCAACGTCCTGACTTTC.